This T cell receptor (beta chain) was identified in a study of Ad26.COV2.S vaccination and SARS-CoV-2 variants. The wider study: Each vaccinee took Ad26.COV2.S intramuscularly, once or twice 56 days apart. Study results and limitations: Substantial post-vaccination breadth of spike-specific CD8+ and CD4+ T cell responses was reported. Placebo recipients and vaccine recipients were similar in non-spike TCR breadth. It is possible that the TCR breadth and depth analyses underestimated the total T cell responses.

There are a few counts of this clone. Its cognate antigen is unknown. CDR1 and CDR2 (germline): SNHLY, FYNNEI. V dropped 7 bases and J dropped 5 bases, with 18 bases sitting between them. This CDR3 region has 14 residues. Repertoires were generated with immunoSEQ multiplex PCR, while TCRdb's copy carries only in-frame clones and drops some. The top ten clones hold approximately 3.5% of a sample with 350,000 to 450,000 clones, about 85% of them seen once. As for treatment: some 19 received Ad26.COV2.S at low or high dose, single or two shots; roughly 5 received placebo; per-sample allocation not given. Sample collection was performed on day 63 after the first vaccine or placebo injection.

The specimen was peripheral blood, collected in a trial of Ad26.COV2.S vaccine versus placebo. This receptor was taken from a person between 18 and 59 years old who received the Ad26.COV2.S COVID-19 vaccine or a placebo. The chain combines TRBV2 with TRBJ2-7; D gene uncertain. The CDR3 sequence: CASIYGPVRNEQYF. The CDR3 DNA follows: TGTGCCAGCATCTATGGTCCTGTTAGAAACGAGCAGTACTTC.